The 15 T cell receptor beta chains below were found in one sample sequenced in a study of cytomegalovirus exposure and HLA in healthy donors. The study ran its PCR with 60 Vbeta and 13 Jbeta primers. Measured with immunoSEQ multiplex PCR; TCRdb has only the in-frame clones, and not every one. The data hold roughly 190,000 clones, with 77% observed a single time. The sample taken for sequencing was PBMCs. The receptor set was obtained from a woman in her thirties in good health and CMV-seropositive.

The V gene is TRBV9, the J gene TRBJ2-7; TRBD2 aligns across 16 bases. The CDR3 is 20 amino acids. Germline V gene data show CDR1 as SGDLS and CDR2 as YYNGEE. With 4 bases clipped from V and 0 bases from J, the junction kept 13 bases outside the gene matches. The CDR3 spells CASSPGTSGGGGPYSYEQYF. The CDR3 region has the DNA TGTGCCAGCAGCCCTGGGACTAGCGGGGGGGGAGGGCCATACTCCTACGAGCAGTACTTC.

A remark on this clone: Other nucleotide sequences in the sample specify the same CDR3. The chain has TRBV5-6 and TRBJ2-5; 10 bases match TRBD2. Unmatched junction bases numbered 4, after V lost 1 base and J lost 4 bases. The germline V gene has CDR1 SGHDT and CDR2 YYEEEE. This CDR3 is built from 15 residues. The CDR3 bases are TGTGCCAGCAGCTTGTTGGCTAGCGGGAGAGAGACCCAGTACTTC. Protein: CASSLLASGRETQYF.

The chain uses TRBV5-5 and TRBJ1-3; TRBD1 is a possible D gene (5 bases). This CDR3 is built from 19 residues. CDR1 and CDR2 (germline): SGHKS, YYEKEE (reference sequence). V was trimmed by 0 bases and J by 0 bases, leaving 19 bases between them. The CDR3 loop is CASSLVASVGALSGNTIYF. The CDR3, as DNA: TGTGCCAGCAGCTTGGTGGCGAGCGTAGGGGCGCTCTCTGGAAACACCATATATTTT.

This chain joins TRBV2 and TRBJ1-4, with TRBD1 identical over 8 bases. Germline lookup yields CDR1 SNHLY and CDR2 FYNNEI. Losses at the gene ends were 3 bases for V and 3 bases for J; bases not matched to a gene: 6. The CDR3 is 16 residues long. The CDR3 nucleotides are TGTGCCAGCAGTGAGGGGACAGGAGCACCTAATGAAAAACTGTTTTTT. Amino acid sequence: CASSEGTGAPNEKLFF.

CDR3 in amino acids: CASSVVPTRSDTQYF. Here the CDR3 DNA reads TGTGCCAGCAGCGTAGTTCCTACCAGGTCAGATACGCAGTATTTT. The chain recombines TRBV9 with TRBJ2-3; D uncertain. Germline-derived CDR1 and CDR2 are SGDLS and YYNGEE. Between the trimmed V and J ends, which lost 0 bases and 4 bases, there was a span of 12 bases. This CDR3 spans 15 amino acids. The entire variable domain, with the rest obtained from reference TRBV9 and TRBJ2-3, is as follows: DSGVTQTPKHLITATGQRVTLRCSPRSGDLSVYWYQQSLDQGLQFLIQYYNGEERAKGNILERFSAQQFPDLHSELNLSSLELGDSALYFCASSVVPTRSDTQYFGPGTRLTVL.

V usage is TRBV9 and J usage is TRBJ2-6; 11 bases agree with TRBD1. CDR1 is SGDLS and CDR2 is YYNGEE in the germline V gene. V lost 3 bases, J lost 4 bases, and 6 bases stayed unmatched. This CDR3 contains 17 residues. DNA for the CDR3: TGTGCCAGCAGCGCAAGAGGACAGGGGGCCGGGGCCAACGTCCTGACTTTC. Residues: CASSARGQGAGANVLTF.

The V gene is TRBV27, the J gene TRBJ2-5, with 12 bases fitting TRBD2. CDR3 length: 17 amino acids. V was clipped by 9 bases and J by 2 bases; unmatched bases: 13. Per the germline V gene, CDR1 is MNHEY and CDR2 is SMNVEV (reference sequence). The CDR3, as DNA: TGTGCCAGGCCGACTAGCGGGAGACCGGTACTTCAAGAGACCCAGTACTTC. It specifies CARPTSGRPVLQETQYF.

The gene calls are TRBV4-1 and TRBJ2-5; TRBD2 might be the D (6 bases). Deletions cut 0 bases from V and 2 bases from J, with 13 bases between. Germline V lookup: CDR1 MGHRA, CDR2 YSYEKL. The CDR3 is made up of 16 amino acids. The CDR3 DNA follows: TGCGCCAGCAGCCAAGATCTTCCTGGACTACAAGAGACCCAGTACTTC. It yields the protein CASSQDLPGLQETQYF.

The chain links TRBV25-1 to TRBJ1-5, with D possibly TRBD1 on 6 matching bases. The germline gives CDR1 MGHDK, CDR2 SYGVNS. The CDR3 covers 13 residues. The ends were cut back, 8 bases at V and 3 bases at J, with 11 bases in the middle. As DNA, the CDR3 is TGTGCCAGCTCCGGGACAAACAATCAGCCCCAGCATTTT. Translation gives CASSGTNNQPQHF.

The rearrangement uses TRBV5-1 and TRBJ2-7; D is uncertain. CDR1 is SGHRS and CDR2 is YFSETQ in the germline V gene. Trimming took off 0 bases at V and 0 bases at J, with 10 bases between the two ends. The CDR3 is 15 residues long. CDR3 nucleotides: TGCGCCAGCAGCTTGGCCCCAGGCTACTCCTACGAGCAGTACTTC. Translation gives CASSLAPGYSYEQYF.

V is TRBV18 and J is TRBJ1-1; the match to TRBD1 covers 7 bases. The V gene's germline CDR1 is KGHSH and CDR2 LQKENI. The CDR3 length is 15 residues. Losses at the gene ends were 3 bases for V and 2 bases for J; bases not matched to a gene: 6. CDR3 sequence: CASSPSTGSNTEAFF. The CDR3 nucleotides read TGTGCCAGCTCACCGTCGACAGGGAGCAACACTGAAGCTTTCTTT.

J is TRBJ2-1 and V is TRBV11-2; possibly TRBD1 for D (6 bases). This CDR3 spans 14 amino acids. The germline V and J ends were trimmed by 5 bases and 3 bases, with 11 bases remaining between them. The germline V gene encodes CDR1 SGHAT and CDR2 FQNNGV. CDR3 nucleotides: TGTGCCAGCAGCATCGAAGGGGGCTACAATGAGCAGTTCTTC. Residues: CASSIEGGYNEQFF.

The CDR3 nucleotides read TGTGCCAGCAGTGACAGGAACGTCCCCGAAAAACTGTTTTTT. Protein sequence: CASSDRNVPEKLFF. This rearrangement joins TRBV2 to TRBJ1-4; D unresolved. From germline, CDR1 is SNHLY and CDR2 FYNNEI. The CDR3 runs 14 residues. Trimming pared 3 bases from V and 8 bases from J, leaving 13 bases between.

V usage is TRBV11-2 and J usage is TRBJ2-2, with 8 bases matching TRBD2. With 3 bases clipped from V and 4 bases from J, the junction kept 4 bases outside the gene matches. CDR1 and CDR2 from the germline V gene are SGHAT and FQNNGV. The CDR3 totals 15 residues. CDR3 protein: CASSFWREVTGELFF. The DNA for the CDR3 is TGTGCCAGCAGCTTCTGGCGGGAGGTCACCGGGGAGCTGTTTTTT.

V is TRBV30 and J is TRBJ1-3; tentative D call: TRBD1 (5 bases). The CDR3 is made up of 14 amino acids. V lost 2 bases, J lost 4 bases, and 12 bases lay in between. Germline V gives CDR1 GTSNPN, CDR2 SVGIG (reference sequence). CDR3 DNA sequence: TGTGCCTGGAGTTTGGGGGGACCGGGAAACACCATATATTTT. Translation: CAWSLGGPGNTIYF.